The clone carrying this T cell receptor beta chain has ten or more counts. The antigen is not known. Molecular barcoded adaptors covering alpha/delta and beta/gamma chains were used on about 390 ng RNA. TCRdb fed the reads into MiXCR, producing one record per CDR3 protein. The table lists 30,000 to 50,000 distinct CDR3 sequences, 12% of them singletons. CDR1 and CDR2 from the germline V gene are SGHKS and YYEKEE (reference sequence). The length of the CDR3 is 17 residues. V lost 3 bases and J lost 0, with 13 bases in between. The entry originates in a study of read filtering for tumor transcriptome and immune sequencing. For the study at large: Mean patient age was approximately 66 years, range roughly 45 to 80; around 17 male, some 14 female. Transcriptome libraries were built from DNase-treated RNA. Whole-study results and caveats: Dropping single-read clonotypes raised IR-seq and RNA-seq shared-clonotype correlation.

Sequencing was done on a sample of a population of CD138-negative cells sorted from bone marrow. The chain links TRBV5-5 to TRBJ2-6, with D possibly called TRBD1 or TRBD2 (7 bases each). This sequence originates from a donor at least 40 years old with multiple myeloma. This CDR3 is CASSWQGGSSGANVLTF. The CDR3 DNA is TGTGCCAGCAGCTGGCAGGGGGGGTCCTCTGGGGCCAACGTCCTGACTTTC.